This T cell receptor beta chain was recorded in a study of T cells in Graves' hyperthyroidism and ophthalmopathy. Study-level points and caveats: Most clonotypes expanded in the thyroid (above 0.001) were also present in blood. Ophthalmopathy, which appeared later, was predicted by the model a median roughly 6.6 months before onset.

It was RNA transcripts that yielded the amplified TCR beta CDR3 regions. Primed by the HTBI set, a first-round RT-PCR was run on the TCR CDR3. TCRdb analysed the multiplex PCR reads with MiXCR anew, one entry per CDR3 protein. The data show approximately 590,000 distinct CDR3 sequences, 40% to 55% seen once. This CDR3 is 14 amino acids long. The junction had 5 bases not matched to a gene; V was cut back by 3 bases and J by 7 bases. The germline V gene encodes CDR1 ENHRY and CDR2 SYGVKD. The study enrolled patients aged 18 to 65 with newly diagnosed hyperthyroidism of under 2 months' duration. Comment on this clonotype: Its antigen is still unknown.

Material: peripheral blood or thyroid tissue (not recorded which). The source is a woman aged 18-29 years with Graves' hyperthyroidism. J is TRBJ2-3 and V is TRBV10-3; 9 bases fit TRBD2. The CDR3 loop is CAISDYSGSNTQYF. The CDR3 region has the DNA TGTGCCATCAGTGATTATAGCGGGAGCAATACGCAGTATTTT.